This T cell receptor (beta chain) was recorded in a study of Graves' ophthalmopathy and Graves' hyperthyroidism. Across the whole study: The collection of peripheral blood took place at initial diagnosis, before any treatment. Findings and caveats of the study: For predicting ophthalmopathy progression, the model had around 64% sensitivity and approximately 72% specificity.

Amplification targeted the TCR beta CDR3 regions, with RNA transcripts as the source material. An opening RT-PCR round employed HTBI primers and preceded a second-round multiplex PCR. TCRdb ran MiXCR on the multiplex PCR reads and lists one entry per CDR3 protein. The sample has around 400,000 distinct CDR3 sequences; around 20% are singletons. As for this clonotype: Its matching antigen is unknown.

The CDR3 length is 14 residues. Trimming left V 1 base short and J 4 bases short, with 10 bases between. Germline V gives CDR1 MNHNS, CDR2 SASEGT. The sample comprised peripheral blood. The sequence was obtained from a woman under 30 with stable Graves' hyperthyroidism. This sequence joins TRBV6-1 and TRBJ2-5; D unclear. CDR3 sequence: CASSEVLVRETQYF. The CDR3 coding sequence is TGTGCCAGCAGTGAAGTGCTAGTTAGAGAGACCCAGTACTTC.